Sequencing of this TCR beta chain was carried out in a study of cytomegalovirus exposure and HLA in healthy donors. Study-wide results and limits: TCR sequences were mostly rare, though some public TCRs occurred in many donors. The CMV antigen specificity of three CMV-associated chains was confirmed through in vitro analysis. Cytomegalovirus-associated TCR beta chains were listed, numbering 150 to 200.

Note on this clone: The antigen remains unidentified.

CDR1 and CDR2 from the germline V gene are GTSNPN and SVGIG (reference sequence). This CDR3 has 13 residues. With 5 bases removed from V and 12 bases from J, the gap between germline ends came to 22 bases. Among the 120 subjects of the validation cohort, separate from the 666-subject first cohort, were the donors. This table comes from immunoSEQ multiplex PCR, and its TCRdb copy is limited to in-frame clones, with some not included. The sample carries some 200,000 clones, around nine tenths recorded once. The origin of this receptor is a woman younger than 35 in good health and CMV-seronegative. Source material: PBMCs. The chain is built from TRBV30 and TRBJ1-2; no reliable D call. CDR3 DNA sequence: TGTGCCTGGGAGGACGGGAGAACTTTAATCAACACCTTC. Translating it yields CAWEDGRTLINTF.